Listed below are T cell receptor beta chains from one sample, sequenced in a study of blood T cell repertoires in COVID-19. The method was immunoSEQ multiplex PCR; TCRdb's version includes in-frame clones alone and lacks a portion of them. Of nearly 400,000 clones listed, under 90% were seen once; the top ten hold about 1.7%. The material sequenced was PBMCs or T cells enriched from blood (not recorded which). The receptors shown here come from a woman aged 25 to 39 who had recovered from COVID-19. The CDR3 runs from the conserved cysteine through the conserved F or W. The D gene is left open where the match is weak. The size of a clone is reported for some rows only, either as once, few or many, or as a class for expanded clones.

v_gene,j_gene,d_gene,abundance,CDR3nt,CDR3aa
TRBV6-5,TRBJ1-1,NA,NA,TGTGCCAGCAGTTTAAGGGGCAGCTTTAAGGACACTGAAGCTTTCTTT,CASSLRGSFKDTEAFF
TRBV6-5,TRBJ2-2,TRBD1,NA,TGTGCCAGCAGGAGACAGGGTCTGACCGGGGAGCTGTTTTTT,CASRRQGLTGELFF
TRBV30,TRBJ1-1,NA,NA,TGTGCCTGGGGCGACACGAACACTGAAGCTTTCTTT,CAWGDTNTEAFF
TRBV9,TRBJ2-3,NA,NA,TGTGCCAGCAGCGTAGACATATCAGATACGCAGTATTTT,CASSVDISDTQYF
TRBV6-5,TRBJ1-3,TRBD1,few,TGTGCCAGCAGAAACAGGGGTACTGGAAACACCATATATTTT,CASRNRGTGNTIYF
TRBV3-1/TRBV3-2,TRBJ2-7,TRBD2,NA,TGTGCCAGCAGCTCGGGACTAGCGGGAGGGCCGGGTTACGAGCAGTACTTC,CASSSGLAGGPGYEQYF
TRBV30,TRBJ1-6,NA,NA,TGTGCCTGGAGTGGGGAGCGGAATTCACCCCTCCACTTT,CAWSGERNSPLHF
TRBV12-5,TRBJ2-7,TRBD1,NA,TGTGCTAGTGGCTACGGGACAGGGATCCCACGCGGCTACGAGCAGTACTTC,CASGYGTGIPRGYEQYF
TRBV7-2,TRBJ2-7,NA,once,TGTGCCAGCAGCTTAGGGCGGGTCTCCTACGAGCAGTACTTC,CASSLGRVSYEQYF
TRBV7-9,TRBJ2-1,TRBD1,NA,TGTGCCGGACAGGGGTATCGCAATGAGCAGTTCTTC,CAGQGYRNEQFF
TRBV5-1,TRBJ2-7,TRBD2,NA,TGCGCCAGCAGCTTTAGCGGGAGGGGCGACGAGCAGTACTTC,CASSFSGRGDEQYF
TRBV7-2,TRBJ1-5,NA,NA,TGTGCCAGCAGCCCCAGGGTCCGGTTTCAGCCCCAGCATTTT,CASSPRVRFQPQHF
TRBV6-2/TRBV6-3,TRBJ2-5,NA,once,TGTGCCAGCAGTTACTCCGGGTCCCGAGGAAAGACCCAGTACTTC,CASSYSGSRGKTQYF
TRBV12-3/TRBV12-4,TRBJ2-7,NA,NA,TGTGCCAGCAGTTTGCAGGGGTTTGAGCAGTACTTC,CASSLQGFEQYF
TRBV18,TRBJ2-1,TRBD2,NA,TGTGCCAGCTCACACAACACCGGGACTAGCCAAAAGGGGCAGTTCTTC,CASSHNTGTSQKGQFF
TRBV6-5,TRBJ2-7,TRBD1,NA,TGTGCCAGCAGTTATCAGGGGGCGTACGAGCAGTACTTC,CASSYQGAYEQYF
TRBV6-5,TRBJ1-1,NA,NA,TGTGCCACCGGGAGCGGGGAGAACACTGAAGCTTTCTTT,CATGSGENTEAFF
TRBV11-2,TRBJ2-7,NA,NA,TGTGCCAGCAGCTTAGGGCCTTCGTACGAGCAGTACTTC,CASSLGPSYEQYF
TRBV7-9,TRBJ1-1,NA,NA,TGTGCCAGCAGCTTCGGGGAGGAGGGGACTGAAGCTTTCTTT,CASSFGEEGTEAFF
TRBV19,TRBJ2-7,NA,NA,TGTGCCAGTAGTATAGCTCACCGTAGGGGCTACGAGCAGTACTTC,CASSIAHRRGYEQYF
TRBV9,TRBJ1-6,NA,NA,TGTGCCAGCAGCGTCAGGGGTTCGGGTAATTCACCCCTCCACTTT,CASSVRGSGNSPLHF
TRBV19,TRBJ1-5,TRBD1,few,TGTGCCAGTACCCCCAGGGGCACAGGGGACAATCAGCCCCAGCATTTT,CASTPRGTGDNQPQHF
TRBV6-1,TRBJ1-2,NA,NA,TGTGCCAGCAGTGAAGCGGTGGTCGCCAGGGATGGCTACACCTTC,CASSEAVVARDGYTF
TRBV4-1,TRBJ1-4,TRBD1,NA,TGCGCCAGCAGCTTCCCAGGGGGCTGGGATGAAAAACTGTTTTTT,CASSFPGGWDEKLFF
TRBV5-4,TRBJ2-3,TRBD2,NA,TGTGCCAGCGAGCGGGAGACCGGCACAGATACGCAGTATTTT,CASERETGTDTQYF
TRBV5-6,TRBJ2-1,NA,NA,TGTGCCAGCAGCTTACTTAGTGAGCAGTTCTTC,CASSLLSEQFF
TRBV6-5,TRBJ2-7,TRBD1,NA,TGTGCCAGCAGTTATGGGACAGGGAGTGGATATGAGAAGTACTTC,CASSYGTGSGYEKYF
TRBV28,TRBJ1-2,TRBD1,few,TGTGCCAGCAGTTGGGGACAGGGGGGCGGCTACACCTTC,CASSWGQGGGYTF
TRBV29-1,TRBJ1-1,NA,NA,TGCAGCGTCGCTCGTCCAGGGGAGGGAGCTTTCTTT,CSVARPGEGAFF
TRBV7-8,TRBJ2-1,TRBD2,NA,TGTGCCAGCAGCTTAGGGAGCGGGGGGGGTGAGCAGTTCTTC,CASSLGSGGGEQFF
TRBV3-1/TRBV3-2,TRBJ2-1,NA,NA,TGTGCCAGCAGCCAAGACCCGAGCTCCTACAATGAGCAGTTCTTC,CASSQDPSSYNEQFF
TRBV7-9,TRBJ2-3,TRBD1,NA,TGTGCCAGCAGCGGGACAGCCACTAGCACAGATACGCAGTATTTT,CASSGTATSTDTQYF
TRBV9,TRBJ1-1,NA,NA,TGTGCCAGCACCCAAATGAACACTGAAGCTTTCTTT,CASTQMNTEAFF
TRBV28,TRBJ2-1,NA,NA,TGTGCCAGCAGTTTAGCGGGAAGGAATGGGAATGAGCAGTTCTTC,CASSLAGRNGNEQFF
TRBV27,TRBJ2-2,TRBD2,NA,TGTGCCAGCAGTCCCCGGGGGGGGCCGAACACCGGGGAGCTGTTTTTT,CASSPRGGPNTGELFF
TRBV28,TRBJ2-1,NA,NA,TGTGCCAGCAGTCACGCCCGGGACACGAACAATGAGCAGTTCTTC,CASSHARDTNNEQFF
TRBV6-5,TRBJ1-6,NA,NA,TGTGCCAGTTCAATGGGGGGAGAGAAGTCACCCCTCCACTTT,CASSMGGEKSPLHF
TRBV24-1,TRBJ2-1,TRBD2,once,TGTGCCACCCGACTAGCGGGAGGGCCGAAGTTCTTC,CATRLAGGPKFF
TRBV19,TRBJ1-5,NA,NA,TGTGCCAGTAGTATGGCACAGGGCGATTATAGCAATCAGCCCCAGCATTTT,CASSMAQGDYSNQPQHF
TRBV29-1,TRBJ1-5,NA,few,TGCAGCGTTCCCACCCCCGGACTCAATCAGCCCCAGCATTTT,CSVPTPGLNQPQHF
TRBV7-2,TRBJ1-5,TRBD1,NA,TGTGCCAGCAGCCTAAGACAGGGTGGCAATCAGCCCCAGCATTTT,CASSLRQGGNQPQHF
TRBV25-1,TRBJ1-5,NA,few,TGTGCCAGCAGTGAAAGTTTGGGACAAAATCAGCCCCAGCATTTT,CASSESLGQNQPQHF
TRBV7-3,TRBJ1-2,NA,once,TGTGCCAGCAGCTTAGGGCCAGGGAACTATGGCTACACCTTC,CASSLGPGNYGYTF
TRBV27,TRBJ2-1,TRBD2,NA,TGTGCCAGCAGTGGACTAGCGGGAGGGCCGGTCATCTTC,CASSGLAGGPVIF
TRBV18,TRBJ1-2,TRBD1,NA,TGTGCCAGCTCCGTGGACAGGGGCTCCTATGGCTACACCTTC,CASSVDRGSYGYTF
TRBV19,TRBJ2-7,TRBD1,NA,TGTGCCAGTAGAAATCCGGGACAGGGCAAAGACGAGCAGTACTTC,CASRNPGQGKDEQYF